The 16 T cell receptor beta chains below were found in one sample sequenced in a study of PD-L1 blockade in urothelial cancer. Libraries were prepared by immunoSEQ multiplex PCR; TCRdb keeps only in-frame clonotypes and omits some of them. The repertoire has approximately 50,000 clones, 84% of them found once; the top ten carry approximately 2.9%. The time point here: pretreatment peripheral blood. The specimen was PBMCs, collected around atezolizumab (anti-PD-L1) treatment. These receptors originate from a man in his sixties or seventies with urothelial cancer.

The chain joins TRBV27 to TRBJ2-1; TRBD2 might be the D (8 bases). V lost 5 bases and J lost 5, with 22 bases in between. CDR1 and CDR2 from the germline V gene are MNHEY and SMNVEV (reference sequence). The CDR3 consists of 17 residues. The CDR3 spells CASSTLQGSGSHNEQFF. CDR3 nucleotides: TGTGCCAGCAGTACCCTACAGGGGAGCGGGAGTCACAATGAGCAGTTCTTC.

V usage is TRBV5-8 and J usage is TRBJ1-2; 9 nucleotides agree with TRBD1. Germline V CDR1 and CDR2: SGHTS, YDEGEE. Germline trimming cut 3 bases from V and 1 base from J; bases unmatched to any gene: 10. There are 17 residues in the CDR3. CDR3 bases: TGTGCCAGCAGCTCACAGGGGGCCGCCCCCCTTAACTATGGCTACACCTTC. Its protein product is CASSSQGAAPLNYGYTF.

The chain has TRBV5-4 and TRBJ2-5, with 7 bases that match TRBD2. Germline-derived CDR1 and CDR2 are SGHNT and YYREEE (reference sequence). Trimming took 3 bases from V and 3 from J; bases not matched to a gene: 5. The CDR3 covers 14 residues. CDR3 amino acids: CASSYGLGEETQYF. CDR3 DNA sequence: TGTGCCAGCAGCTACGGACTAGGGGAAGAGACCCAGTACTTC. Full variable domain (remainder filled in from reference TRBV5-4 and TRBJ2-5): ETGVTQSPTHLIKTRGQQVTLRCSSQSGHNTVSWYQQALGQGPQFIFQYYREEENGRGNFPPRFSGLQFPNYSSELNVNALELDDSALYLCASSYGLGEETQYFGPGTRLLVL.

CDR3 in amino acids: CASSSGQGAKTQYF. In DNA form, the CDR3 reads TGTGCCAGTAGTAGCGGACAGGGGGCCAAGACCCAGTACTTC. The chain couples TRBV19 to TRBJ2-5; TRBD1 matches at 11 bases. The CDR3 covers 14 residues. The J segment lost 6 bases and the V segment lost 4 bases, leaving 4 bases of the junction unmatched. Germline CDR1 LNHDA, CDR2 SQIVND (reference sequence).

The rearrangement links TRBV27 to TRBJ2-3; 7 positions match TRBD1. Germline V gives CDR1 MNHEY, CDR2 SMNVEV (reference sequence). The junction had 4 bases not matched to a gene; V was cut back by 10 bases and J by 0 bases. The CDR3 spans 13 residues. The CDR3 region has the DNA TGTGCCACCCGGGACAGTAGCACAGATACGCAGTATTTT. Amino acids: CATRDSSTDTQYF.

The chain links TRBV27 to TRBJ1-3; TRBD1 aligns across 9 bases. V lost 4 bases and J lost 2; bases outside the gene matches: 3. CDR1 is MNHEY, CDR2 SMNVEV, per germline (reference sequence). There are 15 residues in the CDR3. The DNA for the CDR3 is TGTGCCAGCAGTTCAAACAGGGGGCCTGGAAACACCATATATTTT. It yields the protein CASSSNRGPGNTIYF.

This clone was seen just once. Other DNA sequences in the same sample also yield this CDR3. The CDR3 nucleotides are TGTGCCAGCAGCGTTGGGACAAGGACAGGCGAGCAGTACTTC. Its translation: CASSVGTRTGEQYF. The J gene is TRBJ2-7, the V gene TRBV7-2; 7 bases map to TRBD1. V shed 5 bases, J shed 6 bases, and the junction held 10 bases outside the gene matches. The CDR3 loop spans 14 amino acids. The germline gives CDR1 SGHTA, CDR2 FQGNSA.

The chain links TRBV2 to TRBJ1-1; the D is unclear. V shed 6 bases and J shed 3 bases, with 5 bases lying between them. Germline V gene sequence: CDR1 SNHLY, CDR2 FYNNEI. CDR3 length: 11 amino acids. CDR3 sequence (DNA): TGTGCCAGCAGGCAGTACACTGAAGCTTTCTTT. Residues: CASRQYTEAFF.

Only a few counts were recorded for this clone. The CDR3 here is CASSERETQYF. Here the CDR3 DNA reads TGTGCCAGCAGTGAACGGGAGACCCAGTACTTC. The rearrangement joins TRBV6-1 to TRBJ2-5; D call uncertain. The CDR3 is 11 amino acids. From germline, CDR1 is MNHNS and CDR2 SASEGT. Trimming removed 2 bases at V and 5 bases at J, with 3 bases between.

This chain connects TRBV10-3 to TRBJ2-7; TRBD2 might be the D (6 bases). Trimming stripped 10 bases from V and 5 bases from J, with 18 bases between. The length of the CDR3 is 13 residues. Germline values: CDR1 ENHRY, CDR2 SYGVKD. This CDR3 reads CATSGGTGDEQYF. Written as DNA, the CDR3 is TGTGCCACCAGCGGCGGGACCGGAGACGAGCAGTACTTC.

This chain joins TRBV18 and TRBJ1-1, with a weak D call TRBD1 (5 bases). This CDR3 is built from 15 residues. Germline assignment: CDR1 KGHSH and CDR2 LQKENI. Trimming left V 0 bases short and J 0 bases short, with 8 bases between. CDR3 bases: TGTGCCAGCTCACCACCCCTGGGGCTGAACACTGAAGCTTTCTTT. Protein product: CASSPPLGLNTEAFF.

CDR3 in DNA: TGTGCCAGCAGCCAAACGACAGGGGGCTCCTACGAGCAGTACTTC. The encoded protein is CASSQTTGGSYEQYF. The rearrangement joins TRBV4-2 to TRBJ2-7; 9 bases align to TRBD1. The junction had 2 bases not matched to a gene; V was cut back by 2 bases and J by 0 bases. CDR3 length equals 15 residues. Germline CDR1 reads LGHNA; CDR2 reads YNFKEQ.

The V gene is TRBV5-8, the J gene TRBJ1-3, with 9 positions matching TRBD1. This CDR3 spans 16 amino acids. V shed 4 bases, J shed 0 bases, and the junction held 5 bases outside the gene matches. Germline CDR1 reads SGHTS; CDR2 reads YDEGEE. CDR3 DNA: TGTGCCAGCAGCACCAGGACAGGGGCCTCTGGAAACACCATATATTTT. It codes for CASSTRTGASGNTIYF.

The CDR3 DNA sequence: TGCGCCAGCAGCCAAGATGGAGGGAAAGTAGGCTACACCTTC. Its translation is CASSQDGGKVGYTF. The V and J genes are TRBV4-3 and TRBJ1-2; D is undetermined. Germline loops: CDR1 LGHNA, CDR2 YSLEER. The CDR3 totals 14 residues. V lost 0 bases and J lost 8, with 13 bases in between.

This chain joins TRBV18 and TRBJ2-1; D unresolved. With 2 bases removed from V and 7 bases from J, the gap between germline ends came to 6 bases. This CDR3 has 12 residues. Per the germline V gene, CDR1 is KGHSH and CDR2 is LQKENI. The CDR3 protein is CASSPGWNEQFF. The CDR3 DNA reads TGTGCCAGCTCACCAGGCTGGAATGAGCAGTTCTTC.

V usage is TRBV19 and J usage is TRBJ2-2, with D possibly being TRBD2 (6 bases). The V gene's germline CDR1 is LNHDA and CDR2 SQIVND (reference sequence). The CDR3 is made up of 14 amino acids. The V end was cut by 4 bases, the J end by 5 bases, with 11 bases between. Here the CDR3 DNA reads TGTGCCAGTAGTAACAGCGGGTATACCGGGGAGCTGTTTTTT. Translating it yields CASSNSGYTGELFF.